What follows describes a single T cell receptor (beta chain). The antigen it recognizes is unknown. Within one base of it there is no much larger clone, and no base qualities were kept. TCRbeta CDR3 regions were amplified from genomic DNA by means of the immunoSEQ Assay, a bias-controlled multiplex PCR. The original methods were these. The number of nucleated cells in each sample was estimated from the amplification of reference gene primers within the assay. To quantify the absolute abundance of each unique TCRbeta CDR3 rearrangement, sequence reads were collapsed and filtered. Productive Simpson clonality was computed per sample as the square root of Simpson's diversity index over productive rearrangements. TCRdb limited this immuneACCESS table to in-frame rearrangements with V and J called. A share of clones is missing; checked studies link under half to unresolved V genes, and the rest is unexplained. That table furnishes V, J and clone size, whereas the DNA furnished D and trimming. The sample table contains more than 300,000 clones; only one count was recorded for about nine tenths of them. The top ten clones comprise just under 7.5% of the sample.

This entry is derived from a study of blood T cell repertoires in COVID-19 (dated by TCRdb to the early 2020s). Regarding the study in general: Collaborator samples came from the United States, Italy and Spain and covered acute and convalescent phases of COVID-19. Samples were obtained from the ongoing ImmuneRACE study (first 160 participants) and from about 1,300 subjects provided by 6 global collaborators. Where available, HLA class I and class II types were taken from metadata supplied by the sample provider and were not determined by assay-based typing. Deeply sampled blood TCRbeta repertoires from subjects exposed to, actively infected with, or recovered from COVID-19 were included in the dataset. The repertoires were released in a freely available public database meant as a resource for research on the immune response to SARS-CoV-2. A de-identified subject ID, COVID-19 status, age in years and sex were almost always included in the sample metadata. The material from the prospective study consisted of cDNA or gDNA derived from T cells, B-cell-depleted T cells, or PBMCs.

At one collaborating source in Seattle, patients were enrolled during active infection and were followed longitudinally through the course of disease. Each collaborating institution followed its own protocols to collect whole blood in K2EDTA tubes. For TCRbeta analysis, collaborators shipped samples as frozen whole blood, isolated PBMCs, or DNA extracted from either of those sample types. At the junction V is shortened by 1 base and J by 5 bases; bases outside the gene matches: 3. CDR1 is given as LGHNA and CDR2 as YSLEER, both from the germline V gene. The CDR3 holds 15 amino acids from the cysteine to the phenylalanine. The sequence is cut down to CDR3 DNA, 45 bases in frame from base 1. Study-wide conclusions, independent of this receptor: Clinical and demographic metadata were provided uncurated, with the amount varying by source and participant.

The sequence derives from a woman in her seventies with COVID-19, enrolled during active disease. Rearrangement joined TRBV4-3 to TRBJ2-3; 10 bases in the middle match TRBD1. The sample comprised peripheral blood. The CDR3 reads CASSQAGTGVDTQYF. The DNA reads as follows: TGCGCCAGCAGCCAAGCCGGGACAGGGGTAGATACGCAGTATTTT.